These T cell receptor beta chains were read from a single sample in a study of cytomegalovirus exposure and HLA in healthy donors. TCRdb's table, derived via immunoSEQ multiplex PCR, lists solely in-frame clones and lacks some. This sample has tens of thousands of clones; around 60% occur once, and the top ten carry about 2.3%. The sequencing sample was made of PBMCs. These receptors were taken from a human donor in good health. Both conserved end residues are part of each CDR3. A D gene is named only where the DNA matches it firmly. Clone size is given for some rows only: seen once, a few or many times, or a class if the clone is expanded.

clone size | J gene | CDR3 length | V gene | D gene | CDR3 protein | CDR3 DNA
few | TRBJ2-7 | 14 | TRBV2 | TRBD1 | CASSEPTGSREQYF | TGTGCCAGCAGTGAACCGACAGGGTCACGCGAGCAGTACTTC
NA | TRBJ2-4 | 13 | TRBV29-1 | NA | CSVISEAKNIQYF | TGCAGCGTGATCAGCGAAGCCAAAAACATTCAGTACTTC
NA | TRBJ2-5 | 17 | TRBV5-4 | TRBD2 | CASSLELAGSSGETQYF | TGTGCCAGCAGCTTGGAACTAGCGGGGAGTTCCGGTGAGACCCAGTACTTC
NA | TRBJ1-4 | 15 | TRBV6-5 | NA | CASGVTGNANEKLFF | TGTGCCAGCGGGGTTACAGGGAACGCTAATGAAAAACTGTTTTTT
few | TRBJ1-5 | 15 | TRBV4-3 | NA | CASSQGWGGNQPQHF | TGCGCCAGCAGCCAGGGATGGGGGGGCAATCAGCCCCAGCATTTT
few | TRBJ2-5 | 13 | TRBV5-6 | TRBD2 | CASSQAGGETQYF | TGTGCCAGCAGCCAAGCGGGGGGAGAGACCCAGTACTTC
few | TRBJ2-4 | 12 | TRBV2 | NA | CASGRGQNIQYF | TGTGCCAGCGGCAGGGGCCAAAACATTCAGTACTTC
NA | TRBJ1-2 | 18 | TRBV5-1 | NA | CASSLATTGTFVLGGYTF | TGCGCCAGCAGCTTGGCCACGACAGGAACTTTTGTCCTAGGTGGCTACACCTTC
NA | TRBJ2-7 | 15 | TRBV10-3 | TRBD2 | CAISATSGGLYEQYF | TGTGCCATCAGCGCCACTAGCGGGGGGCTCTACGAGCAGTACTTC
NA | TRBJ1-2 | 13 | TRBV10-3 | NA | CAIGGGRDYGYTF | TGTGCCATCGGGGGGGGACGGGACTATGGCTACACCTTC
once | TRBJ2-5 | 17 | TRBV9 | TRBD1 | CASSQWTGGAGPETQYF | TGTGCCAGCAGCCAATGGACAGGGGGCGCGGGGCCAGAGACCCAGTACTTC
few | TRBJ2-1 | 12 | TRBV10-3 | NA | CAIGGRGNEQFF | TGTGCCATCGGTGGCAGGGGCAATGAGCAGTTCTTC
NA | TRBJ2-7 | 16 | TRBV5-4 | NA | CASSLVGGGRGYEQYF | TGTGCCAGCAGCTTGGTTGGGGGCGGCAGGGGCTACGAGCAGTACTTC
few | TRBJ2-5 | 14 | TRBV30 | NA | CAWSVQGPQETQYF | TGTGCCTGGAGTGTACAGGGACCACAAGAGACCCAGTACTTC
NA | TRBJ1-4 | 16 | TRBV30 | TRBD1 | CAWTYRRGMANEKLFF | TGTGCCTGGACCTACCGCAGGGGGATGGCTAATGAAAAACTGTTTTTT
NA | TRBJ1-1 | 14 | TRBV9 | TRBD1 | CASSAPGQGTEAFF | TGTGCCAGCAGCGCGCCGGGACAGGGTACTGAAGCTTTCTTT
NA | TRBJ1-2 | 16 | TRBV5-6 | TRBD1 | CASSRPGQQGPYGYTF | TGTGCCAGCAGCCGACCGGGACAGCAAGGACCCTATGGCTACACCTTC
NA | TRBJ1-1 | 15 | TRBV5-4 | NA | CASSPGLELNTEAFF | TGTGCCAGCAGCCCAGGACTCGAACTAAACACTGAAGCTTTCTTT
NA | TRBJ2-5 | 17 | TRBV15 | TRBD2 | CATSRSGLAGSQETQYF | TGTGCCACCAGCAGATCAGGACTAGCGGGGAGCCAAGAGACCCAGTACTTC
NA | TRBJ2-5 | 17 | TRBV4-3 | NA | CASSQDGSSGAQETQYF | TGCGCCAGCAGCCAAGATGGAAGTAGCGGAGCCCAAGAGACCCAGTACTTC
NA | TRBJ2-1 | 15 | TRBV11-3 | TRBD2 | CASSYLAGGHNEQFF | TGTGCCAGCAGCTATCTAGCGGGGGGACACAATGAGCAGTTCTTC
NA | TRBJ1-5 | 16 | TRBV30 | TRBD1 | CAWSSGQGMNNQPQHF | TGTGCCTGGAGTAGTGGACAGGGGATGAACAATCAGCCCCAGCATTTT
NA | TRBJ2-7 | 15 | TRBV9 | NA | CASSVGSGTPYEQYF | TGTGCCAGCAGCGTAGGTAGCGGAACCCCCTACGAGCAGTACTTC
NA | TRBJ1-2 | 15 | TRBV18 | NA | CASSPPLGQLYGYTF | TGTGCCAGCTCACCACCCCTAGGACAGCTGTATGGCTACACCTTC
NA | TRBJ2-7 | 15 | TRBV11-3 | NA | CASSLDQGPGYEQYF | TGTGCCAGCAGCTTAGACCAAGGCCCGGGATACGAGCAGTACTTC
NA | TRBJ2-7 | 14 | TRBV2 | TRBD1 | CASSRDREAYEQYF | TGTGCCAGCAGCCGGGACAGGGAAGCCTACGAGCAGTACTTC